This T cell receptor beta chain was identified in a study of tumor-infiltrating lymphocytes in oesophageal squamous cell carcinoma. V was pared by 11 bases and J by 3 bases, with 20 bases between. The CDR3 totals 14 residues. The germline V gene has CDR1 ENHRY and CDR2 SYGVKD. This clonotype was seen at least ten times. In TCRdb, the PCR reads were re-called with MiXCR into one record per CDR3 protein. The table lists just over 20,000 distinct CDR3 sequences, more than 35% of them singletons, with about 12% in the top ten. The clonotype was recovered from a male donor with esophageal squamous cell carcinoma. This chain uses TRBV10-3 with TRBJ2-7, with a possible D match to TRBD2 (5 bases). The source material was esophageal tumor tissue. The CDR3 reads CASTWAPGNYEQYF. The DNA for the CDR3 is TGTGCCTCCACGTGGGCTCCGGGAAACTACGAGCAGTACTTC.